Following are 14 T cell receptor beta chains from one sample sequenced in a study of beta chain features in type 1 diabetes. All of the isolated RNA was reverse transcribed, so expressed TCRB transcripts were sequenced. The assay was immunoSEQ multiplex PCR, and TCRdb's table has in-frame clones only and misses some. The sample holds about 450,000 clones, about an eighth seen once. Sample: naive CD4+ T cells from blood. These receptor sequences come from a woman in her late teens or twenties in good health.

This clone appeared a few times. CDR3 DNA: TGCGCCAGCAGCCAAGAGGGCAGGGATGAGCAGTTCTTC. It translates to CASSQEGRDEQFF. The V call is TRBV4-1, the J call TRBJ2-1; possibly TRBD1 for D (5 bases). The CDR3 is 13 residues long. CDR1 is MGHRA and CDR2 is YSYEKL in the germline V gene. The germline V and J ends were trimmed by 0 bases and 8 bases, with 8 bases remaining between them.

This chain uses TRBV5-1 with TRBJ1-2; 8 bases are shared with TRBD1. Germline CDR1 reads SGHRS; CDR2 reads YFSETQ. This CDR3 is 15 amino acids long. The V segment lost 4 bases and the J segment 6 bases; nucleotides outside the gene matches: 11. CDR3 region: CASSPGTGPPDGYTF. The CDR3 DNA sequence: TGCGCCAGCAGCCCCGGGACAGGCCCCCCGGATGGCTACACCTTC.

This clone turned up a few times. This chain joins TRBV2 and TRBJ1-2; D is possibly TRBD1 (5 bases). Germline assignment: CDR1 SNHLY and CDR2 FYNNEI. Trimming stripped 6 bases from V and 7 bases from J, with 21 bases between. The CDR3 has 15 residues. The DNA of the CDR3 is TGTGCCAGCAGGGCCCCGGGGGGGAACCTCATTGGCTACACCTTC. Translating gives CASRAPGGNLIGYTF. Together with reference TRBV2 and TRBJ1-2, the CDR3 gives the full variable domain: EPEVTQTPSHQVTQMGQEVILRCVPISNHLYFYWYRQILGQKVEFLVSFYNNEISEKSEIFDDQFSVERPDGSNFTLKIRSTKLEDSAMYFCASRAPGGNLIGYTFGSGTRLTVV.

This clone occurred a few times. The chain links TRBV7-9 to TRBJ1-2; D is possibly TRBD1 (6 bases). V was shortened by 5 bases and J by 1 base, with 11 bases between the two germline ends. Looked up from germline, CDR1 is SEHNR and CDR2 is FQNEAQ (reference sequence). The CDR3 spans 14 residues. In DNA, the CDR3 is TGTGCCAGCAGCCCCTGGACAGTTAACTATGGCTACACCTTC. It yields the protein CASSPWTVNYGYTF.

Here the CDR3 reads CSVTGLGGGIQETQYF. CDR3 sequence (DNA): TGCAGCGTAACAGGCTTGGGAGGGGGGATACAAGAGACCCAGTACTTC. The chain recombines TRBV29-1 with TRBJ2-5, with TRBD2 as a possible D gene (7 bases). This CDR3 spans 16 amino acids. Germline V gene sequence: CDR1 SQVTM, CDR2 ANQGSEA. Trimming removed 6 bases at V and 2 bases at J, with 22 bases between.

The chain couples TRBV6-5 to TRBJ2-5, with TRBD1 as a possible D gene (5 bases). The CDR3 runs to 12 residues. Trimming left V 6 bases short and J 5 bases short, with 10 bases between. Looked up from germline, CDR1 is MNHEY and CDR2 is SVGAGI. As DNA, the CDR3 is TGTGCCAGCAGCCTAAAGGGGGAGACCCAGTACTTC. Translating gives CASSLKGETQYF.

This sequence joins TRBV7-9 and TRBJ1-5, with D tentatively TRBD1 (5 bases). V gave up 6 bases and J gave up 6 bases, with 18 bases separating them. The germline CDR1 and CDR2 sequences are SEHNR and FQNEAQ (reference sequence). The CDR3 totals 15 residues. CDR3: CASSRIPEGAQPQHF. CDR3 nucleotide sequence: TGTGCCAGCAGTCGCATCCCCGAAGGGGCTCAGCCCCAGCATTTT.

The chain recombines TRBV7-8 with TRBJ2-7; 7 positions agree with TRBD1. Trimming removed 3 bases from V and 4 bases from J; junction bases left unmatched: 3. The CDR3 runs 13 residues. Germline-derived CDR1 and CDR2 are SGHVS and FQNEAQ. Written as DNA, the CDR3 is TGTGCCAGCAGCTTCGGGACAGAGTACGAGCAGTACGTC. Translated, it gives CASSFGTEYEQYV.

This sequence joins TRBV7-9 and TRBJ2-7, with D tentatively TRBD1 (6 bases). V was pared by 3 bases and J by 0 bases, with 9 bases between. The CDR3 contains 14 residues. The germline gives CDR1 SEHNR, CDR2 FQNEAQ (reference sequence). DNA for the CDR3: TGTGCCAGCAGCTTTACAGGGAACTCCTACGAGCAGTACTTC. It yields the protein CASSFTGNSYEQYF. The entire variable domain, with the rest obtained from reference TRBV7-9 and TRBJ2-7, is as follows: DTGVSQNPRHKITKRGQNVTFRCDPISEHNRLYWYRQTLGQGPEFLTYFQNEAQLEKSRLLSDRFSAERPKGSFSTLEIQRTEQGDSAMYLCASSFTGNSYEQYFGPGTRLTVT.

This clone was seen only a few times. The chain employs TRBV7-9 and TRBJ2-3; 10 nucleotides align to TRBD2. V shed 4 bases, J shed 4 bases, and the junction held 8 bases outside the gene matches. Germline-derived CDR1 and CDR2 are SEHNR and FQNEAQ (reference sequence). The CDR3 extends over 16 amino acids. The CDR3 nucleotides are TGTGCCAGCAGCTACCCCTTGGGACTAGCGCCAGATACGCAGTATTTT. Residues: CASSYPLGLAPDTQYF.

This clone was counted only a few times. The rearrangement joins TRBV7-2 to TRBJ2-6; D unresolved. Germline V lookup: CDR1 SGHTA, CDR2 FQGNSA. V was cut by 5 bases and J by 0 bases, with 8 bases left in between. The CDR3 is 15 residues long. The CDR3: CASSPESSGANVLTF. The DNA of the CDR3 is TGTGCCAGCAGCCCGGAAAGCTCTGGGGCCAACGTCCTGACTTTC.

The V call is TRBV9, the J call TRBJ2-6; D uncertain. The CDR3 totals 14 residues. Germline V lookup: CDR1 SGDLS, CDR2 YYNGEE. The V end lost 4 bases, the J end lost 0 bases, and 5 bases lay between the germline ends. The CDR3 sequence: CASSFNSGANVLTF. In DNA form, the CDR3 reads TGTGCCAGCAGCTTCAACTCTGGGGCCAACGTCCTGACTTTC.

The chain uses TRBV9 and TRBJ1-2; D may be TRBD1 (5 bases). There are 14 residues in the CDR3. V lost 0 bases and J 7 bases, leaving 13 bases between the germline ends. Germline V gene lookup returns CDR1 SGDLS and CDR2 YYNGEE. The CDR3: CASSVVSGLGGYTF. The CDR3 nucleotides are TGTGCCAGCAGCGTAGTTTCGGGGCTGGGTGGCTACACCTTC.

In this sample, this clone turned up a few times. The chain recombines TRBV4-2 with TRBJ2-6, with 8 bases lining up with TRBD1. The CDR3 runs to 18 residues. Germline V CDR1 and CDR2: LGHNA, YNFKEQ. The trim removed 3 bases at V and 0 bases at J, leaving 7 bases unmatched. CDR3 loop: CASSHQGQASSGANVLTF. CDR3 coding DNA: TGTGCCAGCAGCCACCAGGGACAGGCGAGCTCTGGGGCCAACGTCCTGACTTTC.